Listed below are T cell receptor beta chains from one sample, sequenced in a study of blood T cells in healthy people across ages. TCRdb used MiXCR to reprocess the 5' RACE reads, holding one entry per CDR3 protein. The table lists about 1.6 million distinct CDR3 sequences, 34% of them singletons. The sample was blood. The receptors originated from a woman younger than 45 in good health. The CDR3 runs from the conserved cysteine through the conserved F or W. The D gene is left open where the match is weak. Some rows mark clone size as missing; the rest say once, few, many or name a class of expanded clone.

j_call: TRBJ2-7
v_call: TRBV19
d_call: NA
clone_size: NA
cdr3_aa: CATGPPGPYEQYF
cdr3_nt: TGTGCCACCGGCCCCCCAGGCCCGTACGAGCAGTACTTC

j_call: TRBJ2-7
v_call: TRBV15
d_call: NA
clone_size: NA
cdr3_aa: CATSREDSYEQYF
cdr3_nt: TGTGCCACCAGCAGGGAAGACAGCTACGAGCAGTACTTC

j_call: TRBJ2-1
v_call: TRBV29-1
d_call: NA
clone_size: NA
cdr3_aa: CSGLGNFQGWQFF
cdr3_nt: TGCAGCGGCCTCGGGAATTTCCAGGGGTGGCAGTTCTTC

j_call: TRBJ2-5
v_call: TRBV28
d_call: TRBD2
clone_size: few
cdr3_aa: CASSYSSGRGETQYF
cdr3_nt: TGTGCCAGCAGCTACTCTAGCGGGAGGGGCGAGACCCAGTACTTC

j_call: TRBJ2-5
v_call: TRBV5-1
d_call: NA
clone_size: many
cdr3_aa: CASSPSRGGETQYF
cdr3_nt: TGCGCCAGCAGCCCTAGCCGTGGTGGGGAGACCCAGTACTTC

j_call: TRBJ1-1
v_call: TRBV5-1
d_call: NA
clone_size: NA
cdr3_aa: CASSLVGTQNTEAFF
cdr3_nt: TGCGCCAGCAGCTTGGTTGGCACTCAGAACACTGAAGCTTTCTTT

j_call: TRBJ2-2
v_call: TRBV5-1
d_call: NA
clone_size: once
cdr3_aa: CASSSVGYSTGELFF
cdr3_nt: TGCGCCAGCAGCTCTGTGGGGTATAGCACCGGGGAGCTGTTTTTT

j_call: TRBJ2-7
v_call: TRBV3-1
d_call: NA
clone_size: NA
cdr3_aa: CASSQGAGFLYEQYF
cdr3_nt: TGTGCCAGCAGCCAAGGGGCCGGGTTTCTTTACGAGCAGTACTTC

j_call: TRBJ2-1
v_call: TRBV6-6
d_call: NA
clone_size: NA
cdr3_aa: CASSYVGGRPNEQFF
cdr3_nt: TGTGCCAGCAGTTACGTCGGAGGCCGGCCAAATGAGCAGTTCTTC

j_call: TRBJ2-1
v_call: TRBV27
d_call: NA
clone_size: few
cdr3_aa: CASKVGVDYNEQFF
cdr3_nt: TGTGCCAGCAAGGTGGGAGTGGACTACAATGAGCAGTTCTTC

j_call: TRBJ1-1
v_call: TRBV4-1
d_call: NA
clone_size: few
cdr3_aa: CASRLGTTMNTEAFF
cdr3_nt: TGCGCCAGCAGATTGGGGACTACAATGAACACTGAAGCTTTCTTT

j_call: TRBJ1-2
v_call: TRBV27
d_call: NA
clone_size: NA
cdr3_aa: CASSLRTGIGYTF
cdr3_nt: TGTGCCAGCAGTTTAAGAACAGGGATTGGCTACACCTTC

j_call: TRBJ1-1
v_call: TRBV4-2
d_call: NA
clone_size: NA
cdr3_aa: CASSQEGLEDTEAFF
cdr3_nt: TGTGCCAGCAGCCAAGAGGGGCTTGAGGACACTGAAGCTTTCTTT

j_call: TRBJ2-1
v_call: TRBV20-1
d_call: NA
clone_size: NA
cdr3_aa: CSAVADSSYNEQFF
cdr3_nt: TGCAGTGCTGTAGCGGACAGCTCCTACAATGAGCAGTTCTTC

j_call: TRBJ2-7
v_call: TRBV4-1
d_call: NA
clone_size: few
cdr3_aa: CASSQVVEGTYEQYF
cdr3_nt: TGCGCCAGCAGCCAAGTGGTGGAGGGGACCTACGAGCAGTACTTC

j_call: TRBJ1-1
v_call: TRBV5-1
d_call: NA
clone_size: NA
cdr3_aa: CASSLGQDYEAFF
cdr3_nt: TGCGCCAGCAGCTTGGGACAGGACTATGAAGCTTTCTTT

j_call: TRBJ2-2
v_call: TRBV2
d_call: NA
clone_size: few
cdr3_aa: CASSDASGELFF
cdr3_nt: TGTGCCAGCAGTGACGCGTCCGGGGAGCTGTTTTTT

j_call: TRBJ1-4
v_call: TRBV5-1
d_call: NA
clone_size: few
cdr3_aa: CASSLVPPLEGNEKLFF
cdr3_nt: TGCGCCAGCAGCTTGGTCCCACCTCTGGAGGGGAATGAAAAACTGTTTTTT

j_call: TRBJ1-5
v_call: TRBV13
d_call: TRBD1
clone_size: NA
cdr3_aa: CASSRSRQGSQPQHF
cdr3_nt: TGTGCCAGCAGTCGCTCGAGACAGGGCTCTCAGCCCCAGCATTTT

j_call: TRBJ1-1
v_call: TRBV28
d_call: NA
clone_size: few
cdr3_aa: CASSQTTGFETEAFF
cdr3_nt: TGTGCCAGCAGCCAAACGACGGGGTTTGAAACTGAAGCTTTCTTT

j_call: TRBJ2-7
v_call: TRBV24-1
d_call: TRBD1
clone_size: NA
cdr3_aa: CATSDLWTGRFDEQYF
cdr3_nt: TGTGCCACCAGTGATTTGTGGACAGGGAGGTTCGACGAGCAGTACTTC

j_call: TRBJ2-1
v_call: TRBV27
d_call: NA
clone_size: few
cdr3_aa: CASAPGYSYNEQFF
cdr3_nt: TGTGCCAGCGCCCCGGGGTATTCCTACAATGAGCAGTTCTTC

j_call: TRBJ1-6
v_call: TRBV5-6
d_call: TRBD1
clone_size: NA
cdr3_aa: CASSLNRGSPLHF
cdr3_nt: TGTGCCAGCAGCTTGAACAGGGGTTCACCCCTCCACTTT

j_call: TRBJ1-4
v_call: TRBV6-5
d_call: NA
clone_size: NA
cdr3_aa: CASSYKAGGEKLFF
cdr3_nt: TGTGCCAGCAGTTATAAGGCAGGTGGCGAAAAACTGTTTTTT

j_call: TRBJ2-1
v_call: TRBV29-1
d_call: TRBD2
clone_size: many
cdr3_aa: CSVVSLTSGFDDEQFF
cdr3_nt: TGCAGCGTTGTGTCATTGACTAGCGGTTTCGACGATGAGCAGTTCTTC

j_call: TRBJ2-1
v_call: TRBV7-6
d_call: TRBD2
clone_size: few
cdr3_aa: CASSSKRGMHNEQFF
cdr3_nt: TGTGCCAGCAGCTCAAAGCGGGGGATGCACAATGAGCAGTTCTTC

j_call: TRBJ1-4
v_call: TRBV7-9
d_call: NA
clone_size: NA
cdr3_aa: CASRRHLAGAGTNEKLFF
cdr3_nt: TGTGCCAGCAGGAGACATTTGGCGGGGGCAGGAACTAATGAAAAACTGTTTTTT

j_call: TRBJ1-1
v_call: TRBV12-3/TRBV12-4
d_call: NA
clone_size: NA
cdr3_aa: CASSSYPAFF
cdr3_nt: TGTGCCAGCAGTTCCTATCCAGCTTTCTTT

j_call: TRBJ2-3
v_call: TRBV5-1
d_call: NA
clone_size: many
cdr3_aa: CASSFRPGQRTDTQYF
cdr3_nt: TGCGCCAGCAGCTTCCGCCCGGGACAACGCACAGATACGCAGTATTTT

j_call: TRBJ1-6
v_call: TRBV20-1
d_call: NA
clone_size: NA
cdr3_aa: CRAGTNNSPLHF
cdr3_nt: TGCAGGGCCGGGACAAATAATTCACCCCTCCACTTT

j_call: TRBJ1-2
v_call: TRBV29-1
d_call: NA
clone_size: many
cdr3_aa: CSAGREDGYTF
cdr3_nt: TGCAGCGCCGGACGGGAGGATGGCTACACCTTC

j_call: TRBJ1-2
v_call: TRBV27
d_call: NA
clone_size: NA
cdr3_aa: CASRSGGEGYTF
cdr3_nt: TGTGCCAGCAGGAGCGGGGGAGAAGGCTACACCTTC

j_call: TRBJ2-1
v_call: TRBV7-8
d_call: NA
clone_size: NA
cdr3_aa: CASSLQNPLYNEQFF
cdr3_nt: TGTGCCAGCAGCTTACAGAACCCTCTTTACAATGAGCAGTTCTTC

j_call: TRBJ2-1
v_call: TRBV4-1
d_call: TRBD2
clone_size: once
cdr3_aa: CASSHSTSGSYNERFF
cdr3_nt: TGCGCCAGCAGCCATTCTACTAGCGGCTCCTACAATGAGCGGTTCTTC

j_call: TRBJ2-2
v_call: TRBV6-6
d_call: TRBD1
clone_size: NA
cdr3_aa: CASSYVSGGLAGELFF
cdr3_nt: TGTGCCAGCAGTTACGTGTCAGGGGGCTTGGCCGGGGAGCTGTTTTTT

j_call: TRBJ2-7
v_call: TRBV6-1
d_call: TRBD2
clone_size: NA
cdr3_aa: CASSVGSGNSYEQYF
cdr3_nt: TGTGCCAGCAGTGTGGGTAGCGGGAACTCCTACGAGCAGTACTTC

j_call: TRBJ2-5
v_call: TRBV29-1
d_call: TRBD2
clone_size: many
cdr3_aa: CSVAGVETQYF
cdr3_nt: TGCAGCGTCGCGGGAGTGGAGACCCAGTACTTC

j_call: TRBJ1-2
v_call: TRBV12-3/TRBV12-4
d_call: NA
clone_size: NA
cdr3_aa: CASSPHGGSYGYTF
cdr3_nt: TGTGCCAGCAGCCCCCATGGGGGGAGCTATGGCTACACCTTC

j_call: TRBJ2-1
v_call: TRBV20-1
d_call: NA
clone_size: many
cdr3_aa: CSGSAYNEQFF
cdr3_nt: TGCAGCGGGTCCGCCTACAATGAGCAGTTCTTC

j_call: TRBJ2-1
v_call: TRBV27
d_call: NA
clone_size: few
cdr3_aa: CATGGTDGNNEQFF
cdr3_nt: TGTGCCACCGGGGGGACAGACGGAAACAATGAGCAGTTCTTC